One sample yielded the 5 T cell receptor beta chains listed below, sequenced in a study of regulatory T cells in long-lasting Graves disease. Documented time point: newly diagnosed GD, antithyroid drugs for less than 3 months. TCR sequences were obtained from RNA taken from PBMCs. CDR3-region Arm-PCR and iRepertoire HTBI primers produced the TCR beta libraries. TCRdb reanalysed the multiplex PCR reads using MiXCR and keeps one entry per CDR3 protein. The data hold fewer than 650,000 distinct CDR3 sequences, with about 15% observed a single time. This same sample was also taken into another study, of T cells in Graves' hyperthyroidism and ophthalmopathy.

The sequenced sample was peripheral blood mononuclear cells (PBMCs), obtained at new diagnosis, from a patient treated with antithyroid drugs. The receptors here all came from a woman in her twenties or thirties with Graves disease.

J is TRBJ1-2 and V is TRBV20-1; D gene unclear. Trimming took 7 bases from V and 3 from J, leaving 15 bases between them. Per germline, CDR1 DFQATT and CDR2 SNEGSKA (reference sequence). This CDR3 region has 13 residues. The CDR3 sequence is CSVEAIRDYGYTF. The CDR3 DNA sequence: TGCAGTGTTGAGGCCATCCGGGACTATGGCTACACCTTC.

This clonotype was seen more than once but under ten times. This chain connects TRBV30 to TRBJ1-2, with TRBD1 matching 9 bases. There are 13 residues in the CDR3. Germline lookup yields CDR1 GTSNPN and CDR2 SVGIG (reference sequence). The V and J ends lost 0 bases and 8 bases, in that order; junction bases with no gene match: 4. The CDR3 is CAWSVQGARGYTF. The CDR3 coding sequence is TGTGCCTGGAGTGTACAGGGGGCTCGGGGCTACACCTTC.

The chain recombines TRBV11-1 with TRBJ2-7; 9 bases align to TRBD2. After removal of 4 bases from V and 3 bases from J, the junction contained 10 bases not matched to a gene. The germline gives CDR1 SGHAT, CDR2 FQDESV (reference sequence). The CDR3 has 16 amino acids. This CDR3 is CASSSSPAGGDYEQYF. CDR3 bases: TGTGCCAGCAGCTCATCCCCGGCGGGAGGGGACTACGAGCAGTACTTC.

In its sample, this clonotype was seen once. The V gene is TRBV25-1, the J gene TRBJ2-3; the D gene is possibly TRBD2 (5 bases). V gave up 2 bases and J gave up 4 bases, with 10 bases separating them. In germline, CDR1 is MGHDK, CDR2 SYGVNS. The CDR3 is 14 amino acids. The CDR3, as DNA: TGTGCCAGCAGTGAAAGGCTAGCAGCAGATACGCAGTATTTT. Its translation: CASSERLAADTQYF. The complete variable domain, with remaining parts taken from reference TRBV25-1 and TRBJ2-3, reads EADIYQTPRYLVIGTGKKITLECSQTMGHDKMYWYQQDPGMELHLIHYSYGVNSTEKGDLSSESTVSRIRTEHFPLTLESARPSHTSQYLCASSERLAADTQYFGPGTRLTVL.

This clonotype was recorded a few times. V is TRBV2 and J is TRBJ1-1; possible D gene TRBD1, 6 bases. Germline CDR1 SNHLY, CDR2 FYNNEI. The CDR3 is made up of 15 amino acids. V lost 7 bases to trimming and J lost 1 base, with 16 bases between them. DNA for the CDR3: TGTGCCAGCAACCTGGGGGGGGCGGCGAACACTGAAGCTTTCTTT. Translation gives CASNLGGAANTEAFF.